This TCR beta chain was sequenced for a study of regulatory T cells in long-lasting Graves disease. Study-level results: Not thyroid tissue but only peripheral blood was studied. Persistent disease preferred TRBV28, TRBJ1-2 and TRBJ2-5; new disease, TRBV20-1 and TRBJ2-1.

Time point reported: newly diagnosed GD, antithyroid drugs for less than 3 months. After RNA was extracted from PBMCs, the TCR library was made from it. CDR3 length: 15 amino acids. Germline loops: CDR1 SGHAT, CDR2 FQNNGV. A few counts support this clonotype. The antigen is unknown. Just one base apart from a much larger clone, this may be a read error. In building TCR beta libraries, iRepertoire HTBI primers were used together with Arm-PCR of CDR3 regions. TCRdb analysed the multiplex PCR reads with MiXCR anew, one entry per CDR3 protein. This table has 580,000 or so distinct CDR3 sequences, about 15% appearing once. This sample was also put to use in a study of T cells in Graves' hyperthyroidism and ophthalmopathy. That paper states: During a first-round RT-PCR of the TCR CDR3, the HTBI primer set was used. From stable hyperthyroidism, ophthalmopathy was separated by a 13 V-J model.

The clonotype originates from a man between 18 and 29 years old with Graves disease. The input for sequencing was peripheral blood mononuclear cells (PBMCs), taken at new diagnosis, from a patient treated with antithyroid drugs. The chain employs TRBV11-2 and TRBJ2-5; tentatively, D is TRBD2 (6 bases). This chain's CDR3 is CASSLDYHPQGTQYF. The CDR3 nucleotides are TGTGCCAGCAGCCTGGACTACCACCCACAAGGGACCCAGTACTTC.